This T cell receptor beta chain was sequenced in a study of blood T cell repertoires in COVID-19. As for the study in general: Collection of acute and convalescent COVID-19 samples took place in the United States, Italy and Spain. T cells, B-cell-depleted T cells, or PBMCs supplied cDNA or gDNA.

In the original workflow: From reference gene primer amplification, estimates of nucleated cell counts were derived. TCRdb keeps only in-frame clones here, not all; method: immunoSEQ multiplex PCR. V, J and clone size derive from that table, while D and trimming were established from the DNA sequence. The table includes roughly 250,000 clones, roughly 90% detected once. Germline values: CDR1 LNHNV, CDR2 YYDKDF (reference sequence). The CDR3 covers 14 residues. With 0 bases clipped from V and 10 bases from J, the junction kept 2 bases outside the gene matches. Sequencing was performed on peripheral blood. The clonotype originates from a man aged 30 to 45 with acute or convalescent COVID-19. This chain links TRBV15 with TRBJ1-6; 8 nucleotides align to TRBD1. The CDR3 coding sequence is TGTGCCACCAGCAGAGACAGGGGGCTATCACCCCTCCACTTT. Translation: CATSRDRGLSPLHF.